Presented here are 16 T cell receptor beta chains from one specimen sequenced in a study of blood T cell repertoires in COVID-19. The protocol was immunoSEQ multiplex PCR, while the TCRdb copy is restricted to in-frame clones and leaves out a portion. The sample shows around 140,000 clones, 84% of them seen only once. The material sequenced was peripheral blood. The receptors originated from a human donor in a cohort sampled during active COVID-19.

The chain links TRBV7-8 to TRBJ1-1; D not certain. The CDR3 covers 15 residues. Looked up from germline, CDR1 is SGHVS and CDR2 is FQNEAQ. V was pared by 4 bases and J by 0 bases, with 12 bases between. CDR3 amino acids: CASSSSRNLNTEAFF. In DNA form, the CDR3 reads TGTGCCAGCAGCTCCTCCAGGAACTTGAACACTGAAGCTTTCTTT.

The CDR3 region has the DNA TGTGCCAGTAGTATTAGAGCCCCCAATGAAAAACTGTTTTTT. Encoded protein: CASSIRAPNEKLFF. The rearrangement uses TRBV19 and TRBJ1-4, with D hard to call. The ends were cut back, 3 bases at V and 5 bases at J, with 10 bases in the middle. CDR1 is LNHDA, CDR2 SQIVND, per germline (reference sequence). The CDR3 consists of 14 residues.

The rearrangement uses TRBV9 and TRBJ2-7; 15 bases line up with TRBD2. The V and J ends lost 3 bases and 5 bases, in that order; junction bases with no gene match: 15. This CDR3 is built from 19 residues. Germline V gene lookup returns CDR1 SGDLS and CDR2 YYNGEE. CDR3 protein: CASSATQGGLAGGIDEQYF. The CDR3 DNA reads as TGTGCCAGCAGCGCGACCCAGGGGGGACTAGCGGGGGGCATCGACGAGCAGTACTTC.

J is TRBJ1-6 and V is TRBV2; 7 nucleotides agree with TRBD1. After removal of 6 bases from V and 13 bases from J, the junction contained 9 bases not matched to a gene. Germline CDR1 reads SNHLY; CDR2 reads FYNNEI. This CDR3 is built from 13 residues. Here the CDR3 reads CASSPGQLIPLHF. CDR3 bases: TGTGCCAGCAGCCCGGGACAGCTAATCCCCCTCCACTTT. Based on the CDR3 plus reference TRBV2 and TRBJ1-6, the full variable domain is EPEVTQTPSHQVTQMGQEVILRCVPISNHLYFYWYRQILGQKVEFLVSFYNNEISEKSEIFDDQFSVERPDGSNFTLKIRSTKLEDSAMYFCASSPGQLIPLHFGNGTRLTVT.

CDR3 sequence (DNA): TGCAGTGCTAGTAGGGGACAGGGGGAAGACTATGGCTACACCTTC. Residues: CSASRGQGEDYGYTF. This chain links TRBV20-1 with TRBJ1-2; 11 positions match TRBD1. V dropped 3 bases and J dropped 3; count of bases not matched to a gene: 6. The germline CDR1 and CDR2 sequences are DFQATT and SNEGSKA (reference sequence). The length of the CDR3 is 15 residues.

The genes are TRBV5-4 and TRBJ1-2; the match to TRBD1 covers 10 bases. Germline values: CDR1 SGHNT, CDR2 YYREEE (reference sequence). The junction had 5 bases not matched to a gene; V was cut back by 4 bases and J by 8 bases. The CDR3 sequence is 13 residues long. DNA of the CDR3: TGTGCCAGCAGCCCCGGGACAGGGGACGGCTACACCTTC. This codes for CASSPGTGDGYTF.

The chain employs TRBV4-1 and TRBJ2-1, with TRBD2 matching over 11 bases. V was pared by 4 bases and J by 8 bases, with 19 bases of the junction left unmatched. The CDR3 runs 19 residues. CDR1 is MGHRA, CDR2 YSYEKL, per germline. This chain's CDR3 is CASSLRQGGVAGGQYEQFF. As DNA, the CDR3 is TGCGCCAGCAGCCTACGACAGGGGGGCGTAGCGGGAGGGCAATATGAGCAGTTCTTC.

About this clone: This sample also contains other DNA sequences that code for the same CDR3. The V and J genes are TRBV28 and TRBJ1-1; the D gene is possibly TRBD1 (5 bases). Deletions cut 4 bases from V and 0 bases from J, with 9 bases between. The CDR3 covers 14 residues. CDR1 is MDHEN and CDR2 is SYDVKM in the germline V gene. The CDR3 sequence is CASSSTGMNTEAFF. The CDR3 DNA reads as TGTGCCAGCAGTTCAACAGGAATGAACACTGAAGCTTTCTTT.

A single count supports this clone. The rearrangement links TRBV4-1 to TRBJ1-2, with D tentatively TRBD1 (5 bases). Trimming pared 0 bases from V and 6 bases from J, leaving 14 bases between. CDR1 MGHRA and CDR2 YSYEKL come from the germline V gene. There are 15 residues in the CDR3. CDR3 region: CASSQDARPGDGYTF. CDR3 DNA: TGCGCCAGCAGCCAAGATGCCCGCCCGGGGGATGGCTACACCTTC.

The chain links TRBV3-1 (or the pseudogene TRBV3-2) to TRBJ2-4, with 7 bases fitting TRBD1. The germline gives CDR1 LGHDT, CDR2 YNNKEL (reference sequence). V gave up 2 bases and J gave up 0 bases; unmatched junction bases: 7. The CDR3 loop spans 17 amino acids. The CDR3 region is CASSQHDRALAKNIQYF. The CDR3, as DNA: TGTGCCAGCAGCCAACACGACAGGGCCTTAGCCAAAAACATTCAGTACTTC.

The chain joins TRBV5-1 to TRBJ2-5, with TRBD1 matching over 12 bases. Germline V gene data show CDR1 as SGHRS and CDR2 as YFSETQ. Trimming removed 4 bases from V and 2 bases from J; junction bases left unmatched: 3. CDR3 length: 15 residues. The CDR3 protein is CASSGGQGAQETQYF. The CDR3 DNA sequence: TGCGCCAGCAGCGGGGGACAGGGGGCGCAAGAGACCCAGTACTTC.

V is TRBV7-9 and J is TRBJ2-1, with unresolved D. Trimming took 1 base from V and 7 from J, leaving 8 bases between them. Germline values: CDR1 SEHNR, CDR2 FQNEAQ (reference sequence). The CDR3 has 13 residues. CDR3 bases: TGTGCCAGCAGCTTAGAACAACCAAATGAGCAGTTCTTC. Encoded protein: CASSLEQPNEQFF.

V is TRBV5-1 and J is TRBJ1-2; 10 bases line up with TRBD1. This CDR3 has 16 residues. The germline V gene encodes CDR1 SGHRS and CDR2 YFSETQ. V was pared by 3 bases and J by 7 bases, with 12 bases of the junction left unmatched. CDR3 sequence: CASSWERQGANPGYTF. DNA for the CDR3: TGCGCCAGCAGCTGGGAGAGACAGGGGGCGAATCCTGGCTACACCTTC.

This chain uses TRBV5-1 with TRBJ1-1; possibly TRBD1 for D (6 bases). Germline values: CDR1 SGHRS, CDR2 YFSETQ. The CDR3 totals 14 residues. V gave up 4 bases and J gave up 1 base, with 11 bases separating them. The DNA for the CDR3 is TGCGCCAGCAGCGATGGACAGAAGAACACTGAAGCTTTCTTT. Amino acids: CASSDGQKNTEAFF.

The chain combines TRBV19 with TRBJ1-2, with a possible D match to TRBD1 (6 bases). The CDR3 consists of 15 residues. CDR1 is LNHDA, CDR2 SQIVND, per germline (reference sequence). Deletions cut 3 bases from V and 4 bases from J, with 15 bases between. The CDR3 loop reads CASSISTGHPYGYTF. The DNA of the CDR3 is TGTGCCAGTAGTATCTCCACGGGACACCCCTATGGCTACACCTTC.

V and J are TRBV3-1 (or the pseudogene TRBV3-2) and TRBJ1-5; weak D call: TRBD1 (5 bases). This CDR3 contains 16 residues. Trimming removed 1 base from V and 1 base from J, with 11 bases in between. Germline CDR1 is LGHDT and CDR2 is YNNKEL (reference sequence). The CDR3 region is CASSQGGVGSNQPQHF. Here the CDR3 DNA reads TGTGCCAGCAGCCAAGGGGGGGTCGGGAGCAATCAGCCCCAGCATTTT.